This T cell receptor (beta chain) came from a study of OX40 agonist ivuxolimab in advanced cancers. Study-wide results and caveats: There were also nonresponders showing low normalized T-cell clonal expansion.

Remarks on this clone: Its antigen is still unknown.

The CDR3 is 13 residues long. Germline CDR1 and CDR2: LNHNV and YYDKDF (reference sequence). Trimming removed 8 bases at V and 0 bases at J, with 8 bases between. Produced via immunoSEQ multiplex PCR; TCRdb's table is partial and in-frame only. Among tens of thousands of clones listed, 85% to 90% were seen once. The sequence came from an adult with an advanced solid tumor such as melanoma, head and neck, liver or kidney cancer. The sample in question was CD4+ or CD8+ T cells sorted from blood, obtained in a trial of the OX40 agonist ivuxolimab. V usage is TRBV15 and J usage is TRBJ1-3; D is ambiguous. CDR3 protein: CATRPNSGNTIYF. In DNA, the CDR3 is TGTGCCACCCGTCCTAACTCTGGAAACACCATATATTTT.